The rows below give T cell receptor beta chains drawn from one sample of a study of T cell responses to AZD1222 COVID-19 vaccine. Clones were sequenced by immunoSEQ multiplex PCR, and TCRdb holds only the in-frame ones, with some missing. The table has some 64,000 clones, 85% to 95% seen once; the top ten hold approximately 6.3%. The sample in question was peripheral blood, obtained 28 days after the second dose of the MenACWY control vaccine. Receptors originate from an adult who received the MenACWY meningococcal vaccine as a control. Both conserved end residues are part of each CDR3. The D gene is left open where the match is weak. Part of the rows lack a size; the others show once, few, many or a class for expanded clones.

d_call: TRBD1
v_call: TRBV2
j_call: TRBJ1-3
clone_size: NA
cdr3_aa: CASSGQGQTTIYF
cdr3_nt: TGTGCCAGCAGCGGACAGGGCCAGACCACCATATATTTT

d_call: TRBD1
v_call: TRBV5-1
j_call: TRBJ2-1
clone_size: NA
cdr3_aa: CASSWNQRTGDSNEQFF
cdr3_nt: TGCGCCAGCAGCTGGAACCAGCGGACAGGGGACTCCAATGAGCAGTTCTTC

d_call: TRBD2
v_call: TRBV27
j_call: TRBJ2-1
clone_size: NA
cdr3_aa: CASSLAGTSGIGGYNEQFF
cdr3_nt: TGTGCCAGCAGTTTGGCCGGGACTAGCGGAATTGGAGGCTACAATGAGCAGTTCTTC

d_call: TRBD1
v_call: TRBV29-1
j_call: TRBJ2-1
clone_size: NA
cdr3_aa: CSATGTYNEQFF
cdr3_nt: TGCAGCGCGACAGGGACCTACAATGAGCAGTTCTTC

d_call: NA
v_call: TRBV9
j_call: TRBJ1-4
clone_size: NA
cdr3_aa: CASSAGQASEKLFF
cdr3_nt: TGTGCCAGCAGCGCGGGACAAGCGAGTGAAAAACTGTTTTTT

d_call: NA
v_call: TRBV28
j_call: TRBJ1-5
clone_size: few
cdr3_aa: CASSPGGRDSNQPQHF
cdr3_nt: TGTGCCAGCAGCCCCGGGGGCCGGGATAGCAATCAGCCCCAGCATTTT

d_call: NA
v_call: TRBV7-2
j_call: TRBJ2-3
clone_size: NA
cdr3_aa: CASSLDGTDTQYF
cdr3_nt: TGTGCCAGCAGCTTAGATGGCACAGATACGCAGTATTTT

d_call: NA
v_call: TRBV28
j_call: TRBJ1-3
clone_size: NA
cdr3_aa: CASSDRDAGNTIYF
cdr3_nt: TGTGCCAGCAGCGACCGGGACGCTGGAAACACCATATATTTT

d_call: TRBD2
v_call: TRBV29-1
j_call: TRBJ2-1
clone_size: NA
cdr3_aa: CSGGASGVVNEQFF
cdr3_nt: TGCAGCGGAGGGGCTAGCGGAGTTGTCAATGAGCAGTTCTTC

d_call: NA
v_call: TRBV5-5
j_call: TRBJ2-5
clone_size: NA
cdr3_aa: CASSLSVETQYF
cdr3_nt: TGTGCCAGCAGCTTGTCAGTAGAGACCCAGTACTTC

d_call: TRBD1
v_call: TRBV30
j_call: TRBJ1-1
clone_size: NA
cdr3_aa: CAWRTGTYTEAFF
cdr3_nt: TGTGCCTGGAGGACAGGGACCTACACTGAAGCTTTCTTT

d_call: TRBD2
v_call: TRBV27
j_call: TRBJ2-5
clone_size: NA
cdr3_aa: CASSWAGEEETQYF
cdr3_nt: TGTGCCAGCAGCTGGGCGGGAGAGGAAGAGACCCAGTACTTC